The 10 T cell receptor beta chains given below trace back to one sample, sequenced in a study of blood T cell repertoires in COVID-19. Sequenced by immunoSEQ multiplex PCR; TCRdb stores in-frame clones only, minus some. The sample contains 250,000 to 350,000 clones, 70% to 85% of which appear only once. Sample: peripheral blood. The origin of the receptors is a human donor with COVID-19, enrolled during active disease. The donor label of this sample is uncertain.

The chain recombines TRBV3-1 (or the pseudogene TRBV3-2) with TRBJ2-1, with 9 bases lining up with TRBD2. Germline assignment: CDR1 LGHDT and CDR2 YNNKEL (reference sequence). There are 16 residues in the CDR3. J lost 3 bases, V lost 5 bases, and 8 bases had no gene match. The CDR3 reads CASSKVAGAGYNEQFF. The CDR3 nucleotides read TGTGCCAGCAGCAAAGTAGCGGGAGCTGGCTACAATGAGCAGTTCTTC.

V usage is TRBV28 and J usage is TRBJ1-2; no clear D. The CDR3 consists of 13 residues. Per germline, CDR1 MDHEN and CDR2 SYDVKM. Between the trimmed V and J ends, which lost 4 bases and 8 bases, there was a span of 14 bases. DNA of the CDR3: TGTGCCAGCAGTTCAGAGGCCCCCGGAGGCTACACCTTC. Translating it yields CASSSEAPGGYTF.

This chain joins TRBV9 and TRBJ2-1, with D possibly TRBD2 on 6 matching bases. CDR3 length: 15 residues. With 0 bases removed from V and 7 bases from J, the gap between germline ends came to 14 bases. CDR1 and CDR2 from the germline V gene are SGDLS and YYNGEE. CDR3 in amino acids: CASSVGGGELNEQFF. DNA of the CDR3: TGTGCCAGCAGCGTAGGGGGCGGGGAACTTAATGAGCAGTTCTTC.

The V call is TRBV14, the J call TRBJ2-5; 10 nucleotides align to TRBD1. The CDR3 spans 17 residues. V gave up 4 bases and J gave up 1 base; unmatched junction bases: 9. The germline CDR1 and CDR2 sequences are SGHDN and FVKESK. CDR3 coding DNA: TGTGCCAGCAGCCCTTCGTTCGGGACAGGGGTCCAAGAGACCCAGTACTTC. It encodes CASSPSFGTGVQETQYF. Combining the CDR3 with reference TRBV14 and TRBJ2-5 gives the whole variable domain EAGVTQFPSHSVIEKGQTVTLRCDPISGHDNLYWYRRVMGKEIKFLLHFVKESKQDESGMPNNRFLAERTGGTYSTLKVQPAELEDSGVYFCASSPSFGTGVQETQYFGPGTRLLVL.

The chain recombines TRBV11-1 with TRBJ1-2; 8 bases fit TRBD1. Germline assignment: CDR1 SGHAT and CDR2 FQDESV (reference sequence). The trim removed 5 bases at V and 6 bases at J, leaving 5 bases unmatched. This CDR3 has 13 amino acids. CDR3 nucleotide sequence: TGTGCCAGCAGCCTGGACAGGGATGATGGCTACACCTTC. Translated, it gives CASSLDRDDGYTF.

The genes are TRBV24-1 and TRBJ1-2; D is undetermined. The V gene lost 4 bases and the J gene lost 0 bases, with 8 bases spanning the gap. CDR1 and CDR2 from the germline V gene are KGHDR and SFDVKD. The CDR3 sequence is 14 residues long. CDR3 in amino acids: CATSEGTTNYGYTF. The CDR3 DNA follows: TGTGCCACCAGTGAAGGCACTACTAACTATGGCTACACCTTC.

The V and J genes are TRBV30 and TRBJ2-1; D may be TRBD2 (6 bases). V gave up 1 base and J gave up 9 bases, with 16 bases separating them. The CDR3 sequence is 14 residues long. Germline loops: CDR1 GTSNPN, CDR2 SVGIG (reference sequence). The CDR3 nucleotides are TGTGCCTGGAGTGAGACTAGTGGACTGGGTGAGCAGTTCTTC. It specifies CAWSETSGLGEQFF.

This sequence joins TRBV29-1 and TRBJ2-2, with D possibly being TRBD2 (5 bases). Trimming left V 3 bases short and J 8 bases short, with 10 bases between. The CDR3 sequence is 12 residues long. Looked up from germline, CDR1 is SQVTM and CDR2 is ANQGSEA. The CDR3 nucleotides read TGCAGCGTTGAGGTTCGGAGGGGGGAGCTGTTTTTT. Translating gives CSVEVRRGELFF.

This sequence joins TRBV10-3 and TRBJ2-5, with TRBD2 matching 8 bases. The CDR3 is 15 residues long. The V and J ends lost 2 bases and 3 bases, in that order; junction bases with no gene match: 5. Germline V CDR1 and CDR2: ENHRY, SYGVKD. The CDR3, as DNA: TGTGCCATCAGTGAGGGAACTAGCGGCAAAGAGACCCAGTACTTC. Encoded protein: CAISEGTSGKETQYF.

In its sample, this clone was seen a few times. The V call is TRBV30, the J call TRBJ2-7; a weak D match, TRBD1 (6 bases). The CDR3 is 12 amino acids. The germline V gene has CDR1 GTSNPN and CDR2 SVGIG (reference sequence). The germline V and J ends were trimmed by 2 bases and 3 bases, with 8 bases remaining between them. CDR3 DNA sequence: TGTGCCTGGAGTAAGGACAGCTACGAGCAGTACTTC. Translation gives CAWSKDSYEQYF.